A single sample gave rise to the 21 T cell receptor beta chains below, sequenced in a study of blood T cell repertoires in COVID-19. Repertoires were generated with immunoSEQ multiplex PCR, while TCRdb's copy carries only in-frame clones and drops some. This sample yields approximately 59,000 clones, of which about 81% are seen a single time; approximately 14% belongs to the top ten. Specimen: peripheral blood. These receptors were collected from a man older than 75 with acute or convalescent COVID-19.

With regard to this clone: Other DNA sequences in this specimen translate into the identical CDR3. The J gene is TRBJ1-1, the V gene TRBV12-3 or TRBV12-4; no firm D call. The CDR3 length is 13 residues. With 2 bases removed from V and 2 bases from J, the gap between germline ends came to 6 bases. DNA for the CDR3: TGTGCCAGCAGTTTAAGCTTAAACACTGAAGCTTTCTTT. As protein: CASSLSLNTEAFF.

The CDR3: CASSPRGMRNYEQYF. As DNA, the CDR3 is TGTGCCAGCAGCCCCAGAGGGATGCGGAACTACGAGCAGTACTTC. The chain has TRBV7-8 and TRBJ2-7; possibly TRBD2 for D (5 bases). Deletions cut 5 bases from V and 3 bases from J, with 17 bases between. The CDR3 is made up of 15 amino acids. The germline CDR1 and CDR2 sequences are SGHVS and FQNEAQ.

This clone has more than one count but fewer than ten. The chain is built from TRBV7-2 and TRBJ2-4; D possibly corresponds to TRBD1 (5 bases). This CDR3 has 14 amino acids. The V end was cut by 1 base, the J end by 7 bases, with 11 bases between. Germline CDR1 is SGHTA and CDR2 is FQGNSA. The CDR3: CASSLEGASNIQYF. Written as DNA, the CDR3 is TGTGCCAGCAGCTTAGAAGGGGCTTCTAACATTCAGTACTTC. The entire variable domain, with the rest obtained from reference TRBV7-2 and TRBJ2-4, is as follows: GAGVSQSPSNKVTEKGKDVELRCDPISGHTALYWYRQSLGQGLEFLIYFQGNSAPDKSGLPSDRFSAERTGGSVSTLTIQRTQQEDSAVYLCASSLEGASNIQYFGAGTRLSVL.

The chain links TRBV5-8 to TRBJ2-1; tentative D call: TRBD2 (5 bases). In germline, CDR1 is SGHTS, CDR2 YDEGEE. This CDR3 spans 12 amino acids. Trimming removed 0 bases from V and 10 bases from J, with 8 bases in between. The CDR3 loop reads CASSLAGGEQFF. In DNA form, the CDR3 reads TGTGCCAGCAGCTTGGCGGGCGGGGAGCAGTTCTTC. Full variable domain (rest looked up from reference TRBV5-8 and TRBJ2-1): EAGVTQSPTHLIKTRGQQATLRCSPISGHTSVYWYQQALGLGLQFLLWYDEGEERNRGNFPPRFSGRQFPNYSSELNVNALELEDSALYLCASSLAGGEQFFGPGTRLTVL.

The chain carries TRBV19 and TRBJ2-5, with TRBD2 matching 7 bases. Germline CDR1 reads LNHDA; CDR2 reads SQIVND (reference sequence). The V gene end was trimmed by 5 bases and the J gene end by 3 bases; junction bases not matched to a gene: 6. The CDR3 is 14 residues long. The CDR3 reads CASSSPGLKETQYF. The CDR3 region has the DNA TGTGCCAGTAGTTCGCCGGGACTAAAAGAGACCCAGTACTTC.

The chain combines TRBV6-6 with TRBJ2-7, with 7 bases aligning to TRBD2. The germline V gene encodes CDR1 MNHNY and CDR2 SVGAGI (reference sequence). Trimming at V came to 5 bases and at J to 2 bases, leaving 15 bases not matched to a gene. This CDR3 comprises 17 residues. As DNA, the CDR3 is TGTGCCAGCAGTCTAGTTGTGGGGGGGGTCAGAGCCTACGAGCAGTACTTC. Its translation: CASSLVVGGVRAYEQYF.

The chain uses TRBV29-1 and TRBJ1-2; D perhaps matches TRBD1 (6 bases). V shed 4 bases and J shed 8 bases, with 20 bases lying between them. There are 14 residues in the CDR3. Germline lookup yields CDR1 SQVTM and CDR2 ANQGSEA. CDR3 bases: TGCAGCGTTGTTGGTTTTGGGCAGGGGAAGGGCTACACCTTC. As protein: CSVVGFGQGKGYTF.

This chain connects TRBV20-1 to TRBJ2-2; TRBD2 matches 9 bases. The CDR3 runs 16 residues. Per germline, CDR1 DFQATT and CDR2 SNEGSKA (reference sequence). With 3 bases clipped from V and 0 bases from J, the junction kept 5 bases outside the gene matches. The CDR3, as DNA: TGCAGTGCTAGTCACATAGCGGGAGCGAACACCGGGGAGCTGTTTTTT. Translation gives CSASHIAGANTGELFF.

This clone was detected only once. This rearrangement joins TRBV5-6 to TRBJ2-7; TRBD1 might be the D (5 bases). From germline, CDR1 is SGHDT and CDR2 YYEEEE. This CDR3 spans 14 amino acids. Trimming took 1 base from V and 5 from J, leaving 13 bases between them. The DNA for the CDR3 is TGTGCCAGCAGCTTGTTAGGGGCGATGAACGAGCAGTACTTC. Translating gives CASSLLGAMNEQYF.

The chain joins TRBV7-2 to TRBJ1-6; 9 bases fit TRBD1. Unmatched junction bases numbered 3, after V lost 5 bases and J lost 7 bases. Germline V CDR1 and CDR2: SGHTA, FQGNSA. The CDR3 runs to 14 residues. As DNA, the CDR3 is TGTGCCAGCAGCCAAGGACAGGGGAATTCACCCCTCCACTTT. Translation gives CASSQGQGNSPLHF.

This clone was seen just once. One end of the junction does not line up with germline, which may come from a read error. J is TRBJ2-5 and V is TRBV7-7; weak D call: TRBD2 (5 bases). This CDR3 comprises 16 residues. CDR1 and CDR2 (germline): SSHAT, FNYEAQ (reference sequence). CDR3 in DNA: TGTGCTAGCACAAGACTAACCGGGGAACCTCGCGAGACCCAGTACTTC. Encoded protein: CASTRLTGEPRETQYF.

The CDR3: CATSRTGENTEAFF. The CDR3, as DNA: TGTGCCACCAGCAGGACAGGGGAGAACACTGAAGCTTTCTTT. This rearrangement joins TRBV15 to TRBJ1-1; 8 nucleotides match TRBD1. There are 14 residues in the CDR3. Germline V gives CDR1 LNHNV, CDR2 YYDKDF (reference sequence). The trim removed 3 bases at V and 1 base at J, leaving 1 base unmatched.

This chain joins TRBV7-3 and TRBJ2-2; weak D call: TRBD1 (6 bases). The CDR3 runs 14 residues. The germline V gene encodes CDR1 SGHTA and CDR2 FQGTGA. V shed 5 bases and J shed 1 base, with 8 bases lying between them. Here the CDR3 reads CASSPTGNTGELFF. CDR3 nucleotides: TGTGCCAGCAGCCCGACAGGGAACACCGGGGAGCTGTTTTTT.

V gene TRBV7-8 combines with J gene TRBJ2-5; the match to TRBD2 covers 7 bases. The CDR3 has 16 residues. With V trimmed by 5 bases and J by 4 bases, 13 bases remained unmatched. Germline values: CDR1 SGHVS, CDR2 FQNEAQ. CDR3 in DNA: TGTGCCAGCAGCCCAGCCGGGACTAATTGGGGAGAGACCCAGTACTTC. It codes for CASSPAGTNWGETQYF.

The sample holds one count of this clone. This rearrangement joins TRBV7-8 to TRBJ2-7; 7 bases are shared with TRBD2. Germline V gene lookup returns CDR1 SGHVS and CDR2 FQNEAQ. The V segment lost 5 bases and the J segment 3 bases; nucleotides outside the gene matches: 7. The CDR3 covers 14 residues. Here the CDR3 DNA reads TGTGCCAGCAGCAGACTAGCTGGAAGCTACGAGCAGTACTTC. Protein: CASSRLAGSYEQYF.

This clone has more than one count but fewer than ten. This chain joins TRBV3-1 (or the pseudogene TRBV3-2) and TRBJ2-5; TRBD2 matches at 14 bases. Germline V gene sequence: CDR1 LGHDT, CDR2 YNNKEL (reference sequence). V shed 4 bases, J shed 1 base, and the junction held 8 bases outside the gene matches. This CDR3 spans 18 amino acids. CDR3 nucleotide sequence: TGTGCCAGCAGCCGCGGGACTAGCGGGAGTGGGGTCCAAGAGACCCAGTACTTC. It specifies CASSRGTSGSGVQETQYF.

In its sample, this clone was seen once. The chain links TRBV19 to TRBJ2-1, with 12 bases matching TRBD2. The CDR3 loop spans 18 amino acids. CDR1 and CDR2 (germline): LNHDA, SQIVND (reference sequence). With V trimmed by 6 bases and J by 5 bases, 14 bases remained unmatched. CDR3 nucleotides: TGTGCCAGTAGCCCCCCCCCTGCGCTAGCGGGAGGGCACAATGAGCAGTTCTTC. As protein: CASSPPPALAGGHNEQFF.

The rearrangement joins TRBV7-2 to TRBJ1-5; TRBD1 agrees at 7 bases. Trimming removed 2 bases from V and 0 bases from J; junction bases left unmatched: 7. The CDR3 totals 17 residues. Per the germline V gene, CDR1 is SGHTA and CDR2 is FQGNSA. Here the CDR3 DNA reads TGTGCCAGCAGCTTAAGAGGGGGCGGTTATAGCAATCAGCCCCAGCATTTT. This encodes CASSLRGGGYSNQPQHF.

This chain links TRBV19 with TRBJ2-5; no clear D gene. The CDR3 totals 13 residues. Germline loops: CDR1 LNHDA, CDR2 SQIVND (reference sequence). V lost 1 base, J lost 4 bases, and 7 bases lay in between. CDR3 nucleotide sequence: TGTGCCAGTAGTATAGGTCACAGAGAGACCCAGTACTTC. Translating gives CASSIGHRETQYF.

This clone was counted only a few times. The chain uses TRBV3-1 (or the pseudogene TRBV3-2) and TRBJ2-7, with TRBD1 matching 7 bases. The CDR3 totals 18 residues. The germline gives CDR1 LGHDT, CDR2 YNNKEL (reference sequence). Trimming took 3 bases from V and 5 from J; bases not matched to a gene: 19. The CDR3 DNA follows: TGTGCCAGCAGCCACGCAGGAAGACAGGGTCTCGTCTTCGACGAGCAGTACTTC. As protein: CASSHAGRQGLVFDEQYF.

The genes are TRBV6-5 and TRBJ1-2; D remains ambiguous. The CDR3 is made up of 15 amino acids. Germline CDR1 is MNHEY and CDR2 is SVGAGI. V was cut by 4 bases and J by 3 bases, with 15 bases left in between. CDR3 nucleotide sequence: TGTGCCAGCAGTTCGACTTCAACTGGAGACTATGGCTACACCTTC. This codes for CASSSTSTGDYGYTF.